The rows below give T cell receptor beta chains drawn from one sample of a study of T cells after yellow fever vaccination. TCRdb re-analysed the 5' RACE reads in MiXCR, keeping a single row per CDR3 protein. The table has approximately 510,000 distinct CDR3 sequences, 21% seen once. The source material was PBMCs, sampled approximately 22 days after the first yellow fever vaccination. These TCRs come from a man younger than 30 who received the YFV17D yellow fever vaccine. Both conserved end residues are part of each CDR3. The D gene is left open where the match is weak. The size of a clone is reported for some rows only, either as once, few or many, or as a class for expanded clones.

J gene: TRBJ2-1
V gene: TRBV20-1
clone size: many
D gene: -
CDR3 DNA: TGCAGTGCTAGAGTGTCGGGACGTGGGGACCGTGAGCAGTTCTTC
CDR3 protein: CSARVSGRGDREQFF

J gene: TRBJ1-1
V gene: TRBV6-1
clone size: many
D gene: TRBD1
CDR3 DNA: TGTGCCAGCTGGGGACAGAGACTAGGTGTGACTGAAGCTTTCTTT
CDR3 protein: CASWGQRLGVTEAFF

J gene: TRBJ2-3
V gene: TRBV11-2
clone size: many
D gene: -
CDR3 DNA: TGTGCCAGCAGCTTAAGAACTAACACAGATACGCAGTATTTT
CDR3 protein: CASSLRTNTDTQYF

J gene: TRBJ1-5
V gene: TRBV27
clone size: -
D gene: -
CDR3 DNA: TGTGCCAGCAGCCATTTGAGGTATCAGCCCCAGCATTTT
CDR3 protein: CASSHLRYQPQHF

J gene: TRBJ2-1
V gene: TRBV7-8
clone size: few
D gene: -
CDR3 DNA: TGTGCCAGCAGCATAATAGGTATGTCCTACAATGAGCAGTTCTTC
CDR3 protein: CASSIIGMSYNEQFF

J gene: TRBJ1-2
V gene: TRBV20-1
clone size: -
D gene: -
CDR3 DNA: TGCAGTGCTATTGACAGCTATGGCTACACCTTC
CDR3 protein: CSAIDSYGYTF

J gene: TRBJ2-3
V gene: TRBV11-2
clone size: few
D gene: TRBD2
CDR3 DNA: TGTGCCTCCTCGGGGGGTACGCAGTATTTT
CDR3 protein: CASSGGTQYF

J gene: TRBJ2-7
V gene: TRBV9
clone size: -
D gene: -
CDR3 DNA: TGTGCCAGCAGCGTAGATGAGGGGCGGGAGCAGTACTTC
CDR3 protein: CASSVDEGREQYF

J gene: TRBJ1-1
V gene: TRBV4-1
clone size: -
D gene: -
CDR3 DNA: TGCGCCAGCAGCCATTGGCAGGGGAACACTGAAGCTTTCTTT
CDR3 protein: CASSHWQGNTEAFF

J gene: TRBJ1-1
V gene: TRBV5-1
clone size: few
D gene: -
CDR3 DNA: TGCGCCAGCAGCAAGGAAGGGGAAGCTTTCTTT
CDR3 protein: CASSKEGEAFF

J gene: TRBJ1-6
V gene: TRBV6-5
clone size: -
D gene: -
CDR3 DNA: TGTGCCAGCAGCACCTGGGGGTCACCCCTCCACTTT
CDR3 protein: CASSTWGSPLHF

J gene: TRBJ1-3
V gene: TRBV12-3/TRBV12-4
clone size: -
D gene: TRBD1
CDR3 DNA: TGTGCCAGCAGTTTTGAAGGACAGGGGACAGCTGGAAACACCATATATTTT
CDR3 protein: CASSFEGQGTAGNTIYF

J gene: TRBJ2-2
V gene: TRBV7-2
clone size: -
D gene: TRBD1
CDR3 DNA: TGTGCCAGCAGCTTAGGGTGGACAGGGTTAACCGGGGAGCTGTTTTTT
CDR3 protein: CASSLGWTGLTGELFF

J gene: TRBJ1-1
V gene: TRBV27
clone size: few
D gene: -
CDR3 DNA: TGTGCCAGCAGTGGAGGGGCCACTGAAGCTTTCTTT
CDR3 protein: CASSGGATEAFF

J gene: TRBJ1-5
V gene: TRBV5-1
clone size: -
D gene: -
CDR3 DNA: TGCGCCAGCAGCTTGGATCCGGGGGCCATGGGTCCCCAGCATTTT
CDR3 protein: CASSLDPGAMGPQHF

J gene: TRBJ2-1
V gene: TRBV11-2
clone size: -
D gene: -
CDR3 DNA: TGTGCCAGCAGCTTGGGGCGCATGGGGAATGAGCAGTTCTTC
CDR3 protein: CASSLGRMGNEQFF

J gene: TRBJ2-1
V gene: TRBV7-8
clone size: -
D gene: TRBD2
CDR3 DNA: TGTGCCAGCAGCTTCCTTAGACTAGCGGGGGGGCAGTACAATGAGCAGTTCTTC
CDR3 protein: CASSFLRLAGGQYNEQFF

J gene: TRBJ2-2
V gene: TRBV9
clone size: few
D gene: -
CDR3 DNA: TGTGCCAGCAGCGTATCTCTAAACACCGGGGAGCTGTTTTTT
CDR3 protein: CASSVSLNTGELFF

J gene: TRBJ1-1
V gene: TRBV21-1
clone size: -
D gene: -
CDR3 DNA: TGTGCCAGCAGCCTACCCCCGACAAAAGAAGCTTTCTTT
CDR3 protein: CASSLPPTKEAFF

J gene: TRBJ1-1
V gene: TRBV29-1
clone size: -
D gene: -
CDR3 DNA: TGCAGCGCCACTCCGGCGAACACTGAAGCTTTCTTT
CDR3 protein: CSATPANTEAFF

J gene: TRBJ1-2
V gene: TRBV20-1
clone size: -
D gene: TRBD1
CDR3 DNA: TGCAGTGCCCCGGGCGACAGGGGTCGATCTAACTATGGCTACACCTTC
CDR3 protein: CSAPGDRGRSNYGYTF

J gene: TRBJ1-2
V gene: TRBV7-9
clone size: -
D gene: -
CDR3 DNA: TGTGCCAGCAGCAATAGCGGGGGAGTGGGCTACACCTTC
CDR3 protein: CASSNSGGVGYTF

J gene: TRBJ2-3
V gene: TRBV12-3/TRBV12-4
clone size: many
D gene: TRBD2
CDR3 DNA: TGTGCCAGCAACCTAGTAGCGGGGGGCGGAGATACGCAGTATTTT
CDR3 protein: CASNLVAGGGDTQYF

J gene: TRBJ1-2
V gene: TRBV20-1
clone size: few
D gene: TRBD1
CDR3 DNA: TGCAGTGCTAGAGCGATGGACAGGGGAGGCTATGGCTACACCTTC
CDR3 protein: CSARAMDRGGYGYTF

J gene: TRBJ2-5
V gene: TRBV5-5
clone size: few
D gene: TRBD2
CDR3 DNA: TGTGCCAGCAGCTTCGGGGGGACCGGAGAGACCCAGTACTTC
CDR3 protein: CASSFGGTGETQYF